The present T cell receptor (beta chain) was sequenced within a study of cytomegalovirus exposure and HLA in healthy donors. Overall study findings and caveats: Approximately 160 TCR beta chains were listed as cytomegalovirus-associated.

13 Jbeta primers and 60 Vbeta primers were used for the PCR. TCRdb's table, derived via immunoSEQ multiplex PCR, lists solely in-frame clones and lacks some. The data hold about 170,000 clones, with 70% to 80% observed a single time. Germline V gene data show CDR1 as LNHDA and CDR2 as SQIVND (reference sequence). Trimming cost V 7 bases and J 4 bases; bases outside gene matches: 12. The CDR3 contains 15 residues. Ten or more counts support this clone. Its antigen is unidentified. The chain combines TRBV19 with TRBJ1-2; 7 bases are shared with TRBD1. The sequenced material came from PBMCs. The clonotype comes from a woman in her twenties or thirties in good health and CMV-seropositive. CDR3 region: CASTDKGQSRYGYTF. CDR3 bases: TGTGCCAGTACCGATAAGGGACAGTCTCGCTATGGCTACACCTTC. The entire variable domain, with the rest obtained from reference TRBV19 and TRBJ1-2, is as follows: DGGITQSPKYLFRKEGQNVTLSCEQNLNHDAMYWYRQDPGQGLRLIYYSQIVNDFQKGDIAEGYSVSREKKESFPLTVTSAQKNPTAFYLCASTDKGQSRYGYTFGSGTRLTVV.